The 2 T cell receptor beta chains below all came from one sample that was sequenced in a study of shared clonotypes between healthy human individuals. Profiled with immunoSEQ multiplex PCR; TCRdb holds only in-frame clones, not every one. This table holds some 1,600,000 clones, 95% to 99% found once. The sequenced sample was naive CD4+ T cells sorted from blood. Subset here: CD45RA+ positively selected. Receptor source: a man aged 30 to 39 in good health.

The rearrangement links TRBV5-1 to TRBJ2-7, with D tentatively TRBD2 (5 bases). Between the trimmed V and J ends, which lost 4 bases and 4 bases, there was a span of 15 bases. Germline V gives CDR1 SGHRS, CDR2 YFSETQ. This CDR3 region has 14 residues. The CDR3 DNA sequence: TGCGCCAGCAGCCCGCGACTACTCCCTTACGAGCAGTACTTC. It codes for CASSPRLLPYEQYF.

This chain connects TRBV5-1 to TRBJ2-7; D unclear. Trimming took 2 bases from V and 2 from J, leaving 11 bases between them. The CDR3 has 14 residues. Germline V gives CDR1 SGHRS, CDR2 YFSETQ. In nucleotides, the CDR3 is TGCGCCAGCAGCTTAACGGGCCCCCCCTACGAGCAGTACTTC. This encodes CASSLTGPPYEQYF.